Presented here are 23 T cell receptor beta chains from one specimen sequenced in a study of T-cell reconstitution after alpha-beta-depleted transplantation in children. Library preparation (for TCRbeta) was performed with unique molecular identifiers. TCRdb analysed the PCR reads with MiXCR anew, one entry per CDR3 protein. Of 230,000 or so distinct CDR3 sequences in the sample, about 12% were seen once. The sample consisted of PBMCs from the stem cell graft donor, taken from the stem cell graft. The receptors were gathered from a human donor who donated a stem cell graft to a child with acute lymphoblastic leukemia.

There are many counts of this clonotype. The V call is TRBV28, the J call TRBJ2-1; tentative D call: TRBD2 (6 bases). The length of the CDR3 is 14 residues. CDR1 and CDR2 from the germline V gene are MDHEN and SYDVKM. V gave up 8 bases and J gave up 8 bases, with 19 bases separating them. The CDR3 DNA is TGTGCCAGCCTTAGGACTGCTTCGGGGGATGAGCAGTTCTTC. Residues: CASLRTASGDEQFF.

The sample holds many counts of this clonotype. The chain combines TRBV20-1 with TRBJ2-1, with unresolved D. This CDR3 is built from 12 residues. The germline gives CDR1 DFQATT, CDR2 SNEGSKA (reference sequence). V lost 3 bases, J lost 6 bases, and 9 bases lay in between. The CDR3 loop reads CSASPAGNEQFF. The CDR3 DNA reads TGCAGTGCTAGTCCGGCTGGCAATGAGCAGTTCTTC.

There are many counts of this clonotype. J is TRBJ2-2 and V is TRBV20-1, with D possibly being TRBD2 (6 bases). Trimming cost V 0 bases and J 5 bases, with 13 bases left between them. Germline CDR1 DFQATT, CDR2 SNEGSKA (reference sequence). The CDR3 spans 15 residues. The CDR3 is CSARDLAEGTGELFF. In DNA, the CDR3 is TGCAGTGCTAGAGATCTCGCGGAGGGGACCGGGGAGCTGTTTTTT.

This clonotype came up many times. The chain links TRBV7-9 to TRBJ2-7; tentative D call: TRBD1 (6 bases). The length of the CDR3 is 16 residues. Germline V gene sequence: CDR1 SEHNR, CDR2 FQNEAQ (reference sequence). Trimming removed 1 base at V and 6 bases at J, with 19 bases between. This chain's CDR3 is CASSLVVGRGRVEQYF. As DNA, the CDR3 is TGTGCCAGCAGCTTAGTTGTTGGCAGGGGCCGCGTCGAGCAGTACTTC.

This clonotype was seen ten or more times. The chain carries TRBV5-1 and TRBJ2-5, with D perhaps TRBD1 (6 bases). V was cut by 4 bases and J by 0 bases, with 16 bases left in between. The CDR3 totals 16 residues. Germline V CDR1 and CDR2: SGHRS, YFSETQ. CDR3 sequence: CASSASRQVYQETQYF. As DNA, the CDR3 is TGCGCCAGCAGCGCGTCGCGACAGGTGTACCAAGAGACCCAGTACTTC.

This clonotype occurred many times. The chain uses TRBV5-5 and TRBJ2-2, with 8 bases aligning to TRBD1. The length of the CDR3 is 15 residues. V shed 2 bases, J shed 6 bases, and the junction held 6 bases outside the gene matches. Germline V CDR1 and CDR2: SGHKS, YYEKEE (reference sequence). CDR3 bases: TGTGCCAGCAGCTTCGACAGGGGTCCCCCCGGGGAGCTGTTTTTT. Encoded protein: CASSFDRGPPGELFF.

As concerns this clonotype: This could be a read error, since a much larger clone is one nucleotide away. The V gene is TRBV6-2 or TRBV6-3, the J gene TRBJ2-2, with unresolved D. This CDR3 comprises 15 residues. Germline CDR1 reads MNHEY; CDR2 reads SVGEGT. V gave up 0 bases and J gave up 4 bases, with 9 bases separating them. DNA for the CDR3: TGTGCCAGCAGTTACTCTTCTCAAGGCACCGGGGAGCTGTTTTTT. It yields the protein CASSYSSQGTGELFF.

This clonotype was seen many times. The chain is built from TRBV18 and TRBJ1-5; the D gene is possibly TRBD1 (5 bases). Germline assignment: CDR1 KGHSH and CDR2 LQKENI. V shed 2 bases and J shed 1 base, with 6 bases lying between them. The CDR3 runs 14 residues. The CDR3 spells CASSPGASNQPQHF. The CDR3 DNA reads as TGTGCCAGCTCACCAGGGGCGAGCAATCAGCCCCAGCATTTT.

The table lists this clonotype with many counts. The chain couples TRBV28 to TRBJ1-5, with TRBD1 matching 8 bases. With V trimmed by 6 bases and J by 6 bases, 10 bases remained unmatched. The CDR3 spans 15 residues. Looked up from germline, CDR1 is MDHEN and CDR2 is SYDVKM. The CDR3, as DNA: TGTGCCAGCAGCGTCACAGGGGGTTCGGGTCAGCCCCAGCATTTT. Translated: CASSVTGGSGQPQHF. Supplemented by reference TRBV28 and TRBJ1-5, the full variable domain reads DVKVTQSSRYLVKRTGEKVFLECVQDMDHENMFWYRQDPGLGLRLIYFSYDVKMKEKGDIPEGYSVSREKKERFSLILESASTNQTSMYLCASSVTGGSGQPQHFGDGTRLSIL.

This clonotype was seen ten or more times. The chain combines TRBV5-1 with TRBJ2-3, with 11 bases lining up with TRBD2. The CDR3 runs to 13 residues. Germline-derived CDR1 and CDR2 are SGHRS and YFSETQ. J gave up 10 bases and V 5 bases, and 6 bases lay outside the gene matches. This chain's CDR3 is CASSTSGGPSQYF. As DNA, the CDR3 is TGCGCCAGCAGTACTAGCGGGGGACCCTCGCAGTATTTT.

This clonotype was seen many times. The rearrangement links TRBV12-3 or TRBV12-4 to TRBJ2-7; D not certain. The CDR3 totals 12 residues. V gave up 3 bases and J gave up 6 bases, with 9 bases separating them. This CDR3 is CASSFPGSEQYF. CDR3 bases: TGTGCCAGCAGTTTTCCGGGCTCCGAGCAGTACTTC.

This clonotype was recorded many times. The chain uses TRBV20-1 and TRBJ2-2; 9 nucleotides line up with TRBD1. The CDR3 contains 15 residues. The V gene's germline CDR1 is DFQATT and CDR2 SNEGSKA (reference sequence). Unmatched junction bases numbered 11, after V lost 5 bases and J lost 7 bases. DNA for the CDR3: TGCAGTGCTGTGGACAGGGGTCTTGATAGCGGGGAGCTGTTTTTT. Residues: CSAVDRGLDSGELFF.

This clonotype was observed many times. The chain couples TRBV10-3 to TRBJ1-2; D possibly corresponds to TRBD1 (5 bases). Germline loops: CDR1 ENHRY, CDR2 SYGVKD. There are 12 residues in the CDR3. The V end was cut by 6 bases, the J end by 9 bases, with 14 bases between. As DNA, the CDR3 is TGTGCCATCAGCCCGGAGGGGAGGAGCTACACCTTC. Its translation: CAISPEGRSYTF.

This clonotype came up many times. This chain connects TRBV7-2 to TRBJ1-3; a possible D gene is TRBD1 (5 bases). The V gene's germline CDR1 is SGHTA and CDR2 FQGNSA. The CDR3 is 17 residues long. Between the trimmed V and J ends, which lost 1 base and 4 bases, there was a span of 17 bases. Here the CDR3 reads CASSLGPTGTGGNTIYF. In nucleotides, the CDR3 is TGTGCCAGCAGCTTAGGGCCCACAGGAACGGGGGGAAACACCATATATTTT.

This clonotype showed up many times. The chain uses TRBV29-1 and TRBJ2-7, with D possibly being TRBD1 (6 bases). V was shortened by 5 bases and J by 4 bases, with 9 bases between the two germline ends. This CDR3 region has 11 residues. CDR1 is SQVTM and CDR2 is ANQGSEA in the germline V gene. The CDR3 nucleotides read TGCAGCGTTCAGGGGCCTTACGAGCAGTACTTC. Translation gives CSVQGPYEQYF.

This clonotype was seen ten or more times. The chain links TRBV7-2 to TRBJ2-5; no clear D. V lost 5 bases and J 4 bases, leaving 17 bases between the germline ends. CDR3 size: 15 residues. Germline V gene lookup returns CDR1 SGHTA and CDR2 FQGNSA. The DNA for the CDR3 is TGTGCCAGCAGCCCGTCCTCGGGTAGATTAGAGACCCAGTACTTC. As protein: CASSPSSGRLETQYF.

This clonotype was counted many times. The junction does not match germline at one end; this may be a read error. This rearrangement joins TRBV29-1 to TRBJ2-5; D possibly matches TRBD1 or TRBD2 (5 bases each). Germline values: CDR1 SQVTM, CDR2 ANQGSEA. The CDR3 spans 11 residues. CDR3 residues: CSVDDRDRSDF. Here the CDR3 DNA reads TGCAGCGTTGACGACCGGGACCGCAGCGACTTC.

CDR3: CASSESVQLNQPQHF. CDR3 DNA: TGCGCCAGCAGTGAGTCGGTACAGTTAAATCAGCCCCAGCATTTT. The chain employs TRBV10-2 and TRBJ1-5; D uncertain. The ends were cut back, 0 bases at V and 4 bases at J, with 10 bases in the middle. The CDR3 extends over 15 amino acids. Germline lookup yields CDR1 WSHSY and CDR2 SAAADI.

The table lists this clonotype with many counts. The J gene is TRBJ2-5, the V gene TRBV7-2; TRBD1 might be the D (6 bases). Germline V gene sequence: CDR1 SGHTA, CDR2 FQGNSA. This CDR3 is built from 15 residues. V lost 5 bases, J lost 2 bases, and 15 bases lay in between. The CDR3 sequence: CASSEGHSLQETQYF. The CDR3 coding sequence is TGTGCCAGCAGCGAGGGACACTCTCTTCAAGAGACCCAGTACTTC.

This clonotype occurred a few times. In DNA form, the CDR3 reads TGTGCCAGCAGTTTTACCGGGACCGCCTACAATGAGCAGTTCTTC. It codes for CASSFTGTAYNEQFF. The V and J genes are TRBV7-9 and TRBJ2-1; D could derive from TRBD1 or TRBD2 (5 bases each). This CDR3 has 15 residues. The germline gives CDR1 SEHNR, CDR2 FQNEAQ (reference sequence). The germline V and J ends were trimmed by 6 bases and 2 bases, with 14 bases remaining between them.

The DNA for the CDR3 is TGTGCCAGCAGCCAGATTGCAGTAAACTATGGCTACACCTTC. Translated, it gives CASSQIAVNYGYTF. The chain uses TRBV14 and TRBJ1-2; D remains unclear. V was clipped by 3 bases and J by 2 bases, with 10 bases between them. The germline CDR1 and CDR2 sequences are SGHDN and FVKESK. There are 14 residues in the CDR3.

This clonotype was seen at least ten times. The CDR3 sequence: CASSTDGAKLSEQFF. CDR3 nucleotide sequence: TGTGCCAGCAGCACCGACGGGGCCAAGCTTAGTGAGCAGTTCTTC. This chain connects TRBV28 to TRBJ2-1; D may be TRBD1 or TRBD2 (5 bases each). The V gene lost 6 bases and the J gene lost 9 bases, with 21 bases spanning the gap. The CDR3 has 15 residues. In germline, CDR1 is MDHEN, CDR2 SYDVKM.

In this sample, this clonotype turned up many times. The J gene is TRBJ1-1, the V gene TRBV5-6, with a tentative D call TRBD1 (6 bases). This CDR3 region has 16 residues. Looked up from germline, CDR1 is SGHDT and CDR2 is YYEEEE. V shed 5 bases and J shed 0 bases, with 17 bases lying between them. The CDR3 loop is CASSGGQLRMNTEAFF. The DNA for the CDR3 is TGTGCCAGCAGTGGGGGGCAGCTTCGCATGAACACTGAAGCTTTCTTT.